A selection of T cell receptor beta chains follows, all from one sample in a study of CD8+CD57+ T cells in acquired aplastic anemia. TCRdb reanalysed the reads using MiXCR and keeps one entry per CDR3 protein. The sample yields under 150,000 distinct CDR3 sequences, around two fifths seen once. Input material: sorted CD4+, CD8+, or CD8+CD57+ T cells (not recorded which) from PBMCs. Source of these receptors: a human donor in good health, serving as a control. Each CDR3 is given without its conserved first and last residue. Each record gives: V gene, J gene, clone size, CDR3 protein. Some rows have no size entry. The others give once, few or many, or a class for an expanded clone.

V gene: TRBV2
J gene: TRBJ2-7
clone size: .
CDR3 protein: ASSTAVYEQY

V gene: TRBV15
J gene: TRBJ2-5
clone size: .
CDR3 protein: ATSRGLVQETQY

V gene: TRBV18
J gene: TRBJ2-7
clone size: many
CDR3 protein: ASSPRSYEQY

V gene: TRBV19
J gene: TRBJ2-4
clone size: few
CDR3 protein: ASSIHRDRQNIQY

V gene: TRBV12-3/TRBV12-4
J gene: TRBJ2-2
clone size: many
CDR3 protein: ASRSGDRGHTGELF

V gene: TRBV7-2
J gene: TRBJ2-5
clone size: .
CDR3 protein: ASSPGVRETQY

V gene: TRBV10-1
J gene: TRBJ1-2
clone size: .
CDR3 protein: ASLRAPPNYGYT

V gene: TRBV9
J gene: TRBJ1-1
clone size: .
CDR3 protein: ASSVDGYTEAF

V gene: TRBV20-1
J gene: TRBJ1-5
clone size: many
CDR3 protein: SAIPRYSNQPQH

V gene: TRBV2
J gene: TRBJ1-6
clone size: .
CDR3 protein: ASIREVDSPLH

V gene: TRBV11-2
J gene: TRBJ2-7
clone size: many
CDR3 protein: ASSSRTSGRPYEQY

V gene: TRBV7-8
J gene: TRBJ1-4
clone size: many
CDR3 protein: ASSSRTGEREKLF

V gene: TRBV7-9
J gene: TRBJ1-2
clone size: .
CDR3 protein: ASTHGDYGYT

V gene: TRBV24-1
J gene: TRBJ2-7
clone size: .
CDR3 protein: ATSPGLGRREQY

V gene: TRBV15
J gene: TRBJ2-1
clone size: few
CDR3 protein: ATSRVSGNNEQF

V gene: TRBV5-1
J gene: TRBJ1-1
clone size: many
CDR3 protein: ASSFSENTEAF

V gene: TRBV19
J gene: TRBJ1-6
clone size: many
CDR3 protein: ASRTGQDYNSPLH

V gene: TRBV15
J gene: TRBJ2-2
clone size: .
CDR3 protein: ATKPVNTGELF

V gene: TRBV15
J gene: TRBJ2-5
clone size: many
CDR3 protein: ATSRVRGRDPETQY

V gene: TRBV6-1
J gene: TRBJ1-6
clone size: once
CDR3 protein: ASSEGPTNSPLH

V gene: TRBV20-1
J gene: TRBJ2-3
clone size: .
CDR3 protein: SARDPPDTQY

V gene: TRBV27
J gene: TRBJ2-2
clone size: few
CDR3 protein: ASSFPSAGYGELF

V gene: TRBV11-2
J gene: TRBJ1-5
clone size: .
CDR3 protein: ASSFRVNRDSNQPQH

V gene: TRBV14
J gene: TRBJ1-2
clone size: .
CDR3 protein: ASSQVVRQGAYGYT

V gene: TRBV5-1
J gene: TRBJ1-6
clone size: .
CDR3 protein: ASSLTQGPSSPLH

V gene: TRBV7-6
J gene: TRBJ2-7
clone size: .
CDR3 protein: AGSAGLGREQY

V gene: TRBV18
J gene: TRBJ2-5
clone size: few
CDR3 protein: ASSPGHQALY

V gene: TRBV10-3
J gene: TRBJ1-5
clone size: .
CDR3 protein: AISGTGGSGQPQH

V gene: TRBV19
J gene: TRBJ2-7
clone size: many
CDR3 protein: ASRRQGASYEQY

V gene: TRBV10-3
J gene: TRBJ1-2
clone size: few
CDR3 protein: AIALGSGYT

V gene: TRBV19
J gene: TRBJ1-2
clone size: few
CDR3 protein: ASSSLDGAGGYT